This note documents a single T cell receptor (beta chain) sequence. Its target is unknown. The data derive from a study of shared clonotypes between healthy human individuals. Findings and limits, study-wide: Among non-shared clonotypes, generation probabilities were lower than among those shared by all four donors.

TCRdb's copy holds only in-frame clones and misses some; the assay was immunoSEQ multiplex PCR. Seen here are 2 million to 2.5 million clones, just under 95% observed once, and the top ten hold 0.9% to 1.4%. Positively selected for CCR7, the CD45RO-negative cells used as naive CD8 cells excluded terminally differentiated effector memory CD45RA+ cells. CDR3 length: 15 amino acids. The germline V gene has CDR1 LNHDA and CDR2 SQIVND (reference sequence). Trimming cost V 1 base and J 6 bases, with 15 bases left between them. The chain employs TRBV19 and TRBJ1-1; D perhaps matches TRBD1 (5 bases). The specimen was naive CD8+ T cells sorted from blood. This clonotype was obtained from a man aged 18 to 30 in good health. In DNA, the CDR3 is TGTGCCAGTAGTATAGCCTATGGGGAAGGGGCTGAAGCTTTCTTT. Protein product: CASSIAYGEGAEAFF.